This paragraph covers one T cell receptor beta chain sequence. The length of the CDR3 is 15 residues. V lost 5 bases, J lost 0 bases, and 14 bases lay in between. From germline, CDR1 is MNHEY and CDR2 SVGAGI. Assay: immunoSEQ multiplex PCR; the TCRdb copy retains only in-frame clones and omits some. The sample lists some 26,000 clones, 85% to 90% seen once, with around 4.7% in the top ten. This entry belongs to a study of blood T cell repertoires in COVID-19. The overall study: PBMCs, B-cell-depleted T cells, or T cells provided the cDNA or gDNA that made up the material.

Sequenced: peripheral blood. The chain joins TRBV6-5 to TRBJ2-7, with a weak D call TRBD1 (6 bases). This TCR came from a man between 65 and 85 years old with active COVID-19. DNA of the CDR3: TGTGCCAGCAGTCGCACAGGGCCGAGCTCCTACGAGCAGTACTTC. As protein: CASSRTGPSSYEQYF.